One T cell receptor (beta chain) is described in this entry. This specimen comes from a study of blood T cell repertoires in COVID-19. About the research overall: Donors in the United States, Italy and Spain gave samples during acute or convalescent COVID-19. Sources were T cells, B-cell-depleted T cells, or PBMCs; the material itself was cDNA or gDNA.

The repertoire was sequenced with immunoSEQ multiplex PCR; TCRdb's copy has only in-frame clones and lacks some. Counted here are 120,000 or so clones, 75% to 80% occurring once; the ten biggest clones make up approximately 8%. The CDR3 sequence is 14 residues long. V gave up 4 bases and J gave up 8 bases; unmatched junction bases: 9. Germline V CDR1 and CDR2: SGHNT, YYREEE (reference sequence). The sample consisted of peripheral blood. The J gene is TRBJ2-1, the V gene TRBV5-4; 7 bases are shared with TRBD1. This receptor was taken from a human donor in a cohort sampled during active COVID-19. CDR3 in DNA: TGTGCCAGCAGCCCGTGGACAGGCACCTATGAGCAGTTCTTC. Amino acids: CASSPWTGTYEQFF.